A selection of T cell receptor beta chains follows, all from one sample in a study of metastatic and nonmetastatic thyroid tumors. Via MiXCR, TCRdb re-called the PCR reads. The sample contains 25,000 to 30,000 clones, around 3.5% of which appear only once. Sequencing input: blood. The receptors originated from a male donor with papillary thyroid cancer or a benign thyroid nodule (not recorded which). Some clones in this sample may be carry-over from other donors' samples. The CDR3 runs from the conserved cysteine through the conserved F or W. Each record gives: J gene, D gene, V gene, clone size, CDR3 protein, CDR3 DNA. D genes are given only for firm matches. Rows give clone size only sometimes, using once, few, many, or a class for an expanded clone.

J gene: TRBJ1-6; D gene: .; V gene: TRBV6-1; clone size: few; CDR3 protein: CASSTKPGYNSPLHF; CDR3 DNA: TGTGCCAGCAGTACCAAACCAGGGTATAATTCACCCCTCCACTTT
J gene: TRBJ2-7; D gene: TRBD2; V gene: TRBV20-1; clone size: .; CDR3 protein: CSEREGLQEGEFAGEQYF; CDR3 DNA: TGCAGTGAGCGGGAGGGCCTGCAGGAGGGGGAATTCGCGGGCGAGCAGTACTTC
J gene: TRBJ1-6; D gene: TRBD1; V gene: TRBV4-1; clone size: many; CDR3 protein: CASSQKGTGLSGNSPLRF; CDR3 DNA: TGCGCCAGCAGCCAGAAAGGGACAGGTCTTTCTGGAAATTCACCCCTCCGCTTT
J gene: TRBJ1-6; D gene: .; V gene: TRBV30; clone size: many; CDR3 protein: CAWSREHDNSPLHF; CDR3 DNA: TGTGCCTGGAGCCGGGAACACGATAATTCACCCCTCCACTTT
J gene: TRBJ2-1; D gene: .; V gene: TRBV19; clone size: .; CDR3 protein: CASRRSGRSSYNEQFF; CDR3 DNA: TGTGCCAGTAGACGATCAGGACGGAGCTCCTACAATGAGCAGTTCTTC
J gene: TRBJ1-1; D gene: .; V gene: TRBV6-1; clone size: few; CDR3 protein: CASTQVPNTEAFF; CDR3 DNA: TGTGCCAGCACCCAGGTGCCGAACACTGAAGCTTTCTTT
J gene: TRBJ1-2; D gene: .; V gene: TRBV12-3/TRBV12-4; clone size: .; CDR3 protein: CAISFGATASGYTF; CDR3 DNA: TGTGCCATCAGTTTTGGGGCGACCGCTTCTGGCTACACCTTC
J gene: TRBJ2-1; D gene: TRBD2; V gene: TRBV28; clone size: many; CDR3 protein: CASSAMGVIAGASYNEQFF; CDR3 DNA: TGTGCCAGCAGTGCCATGGGAGTGATAGCGGGAGCCTCCTACAATGAGCAGTTCTTC
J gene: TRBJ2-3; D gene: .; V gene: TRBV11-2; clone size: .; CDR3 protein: CASSLKPRRGGTDTQYF; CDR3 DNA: TGTGCCAGCAGCTTAAAACCCAGGAGGGGGGGTACAGATACGCAGTATTTT
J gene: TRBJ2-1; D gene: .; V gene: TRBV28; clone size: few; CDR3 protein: CASSHGSGLEQFF; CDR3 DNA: TGTGCCAGCAGTCACGGATCCGGACTTGAGCAGTTCTTC
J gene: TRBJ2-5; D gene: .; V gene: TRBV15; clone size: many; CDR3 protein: CATSRDRAQETQYF; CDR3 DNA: TGTGCCACCAGCAGAGATAGGGCCCAAGAGACCCAGTACTTC
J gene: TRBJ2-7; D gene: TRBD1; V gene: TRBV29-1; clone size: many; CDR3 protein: CSVRQGAAEQYF; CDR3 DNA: TGCAGCGTTCGACAGGGGGCCGCCGAGCAGTACTTC
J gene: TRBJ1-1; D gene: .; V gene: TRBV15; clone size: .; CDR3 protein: CATSLNTQAFF; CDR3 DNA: TGTGCCACCAGCCTGAACACTCAAGCTTTCTTT
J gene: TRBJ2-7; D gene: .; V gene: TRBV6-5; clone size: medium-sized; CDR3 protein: CASSYSATVEEQYF; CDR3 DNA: TGTGCCAGCAGTTACTCCGCCACAGTGGAAGAGCAGTACTTC
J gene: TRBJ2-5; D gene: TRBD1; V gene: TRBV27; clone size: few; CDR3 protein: CASSPRQGDTQYF; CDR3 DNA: TGTGCCAGCAGTCCGCGACAGGGGGATACCCAGTACTTC
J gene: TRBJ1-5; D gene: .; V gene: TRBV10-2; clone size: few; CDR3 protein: CASGRLGRNQPQHF; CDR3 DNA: TGCGCCAGCGGGAGGTTGGGGCGCAATCAGCCCCAGCATTTT
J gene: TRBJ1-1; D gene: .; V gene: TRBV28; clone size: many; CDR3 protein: CASSWGSTEAFF; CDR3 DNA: TGTGCCAGCAGTTGGGGCTCCACTGAAGCTTTCTTT
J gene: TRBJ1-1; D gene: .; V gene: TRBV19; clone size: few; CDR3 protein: CASSIVRNTEAFF; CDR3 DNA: TGTGCCAGTAGTATAGTCAGGAACACTGAAGCTTTCTTT